Listed below are T cell receptor beta chains from one sample, sequenced in a study of Ad26.COV2.S vaccination and SARS-CoV-2 variants. The table came from immunoSEQ multiplex PCR; TCRdb's copy has only in-frame clones and leaves some out. The data show 350,000 to 400,000 clones, 80% to 90% seen once. This material consisted of peripheral blood, taken in a trial of Ad26.COV2.S vaccine versus placebo. Receptor source: a person between 18 and 65 years old who received the Ad26.COV2.S COVID-19 vaccine or a placebo. Each CDR3 is given with its conserved first and last residue. D genes are given only for firm matches. Some rows have no size entry. The others give once, few or many, or a class for an expanded clone.

>TRBV5-6|.|TRBJ2-1|TRBD1
TGTGCCAGCAGCCCGACAGGGGGTAATGAGCAGTTCTTC
CASSPTGGNEQFF
>TRBV3-1/TRBV3-2|.|TRBJ1-1|.
TGTGCCAGCAGCCAAGATTGGTTTGGCGGGTTCGGGGTGAACACTGAAGCTTTCTTT
CASSQDWFGGFGVNTEAFF
>TRBV6-5|.|TRBJ2-7|.
TGTGCCAGCAGTTACCGGGGGTTCCACGAGCAGTACTTC
CASSYRGFHEQYF
>TRBV19|.|TRBJ1-1|.
TGTGCCAGTAGGATGACTGGGACGTCAGAAGCTTTCTTT
CASRMTGTSEAFF
>TRBV2|.|TRBJ2-3|TRBD2
TGTGCCAGCTTGAACCCTCCCGAGCGGGGGGGCCCAGATACGCAGTATTTT
CASLNPPERGGPDTQYF
>TRBV6-2/TRBV6-3|.|TRBJ1-3|.
TGTGCCAGCAGTCAACCGGGACACGGAAACACCATATATTTT
CASSQPGHGNTIYF
>TRBV21-1|.|TRBJ2-2|.
TGTGCCAGCAGTCCAGCGGGACGGGGGGCCCTAATTTTGAACACCGGGGAGCTGTTTTTT
CASSPAGRGALILNTGELFF
>TRBV15|.|TRBJ1-1|.
TGTGCCACCGGAGGCACTGAAGCTTTCTTT
CATGGTEAFF
>TRBV25-1|.|TRBJ1-2|.
TGTGCCAGCAGTGAAGGTTTCTATGGCTACACCTTC
CASSEGFYGYTF
>TRBV4-1|.|TRBJ2-1|.
TGCGCCAGCAGCCCCTATAGCGTAGGGGTCCACTACAATGAGCAGTTCTTC
CASSPYSVGVHYNEQFF
>TRBV4-3|.|TRBJ2-7|.
TGCGCCAGCAGCCAAGATAACACGGATAGCGAGCAGTACTTC
CASSQDNTDSEQYF
>TRBV9|.|TRBJ1-3|.
TGTGCCAGCAGCGCTGGGGCGGGGATCAGCTCTGGAAACACCATATATTTT
CASSAGAGISSGNTIYF
>TRBV5-8|.|TRBJ1-5|.
TGTGCCAGCAGCTTGGAAGGACGACAGGCGAGGACCCAGCATTTT
CASSLEGRQARTQHF
>TRBV3-1/TRBV3-2|once|TRBJ2-7|TRBD2
TGTGCCAGCAGTCAGCGGGGGAACCACTACGAGCAGTACTTC
CASSQRGNHYEQYF
>TRBV5-8|.|TRBJ1-5|TRBD1
TGTGCCAGCAGCTTGCGGACAGGGGAGGGTCAGCCCCAGCATTTT
CASSLRTGEGQPQHF
>TRBV18|once|TRBJ1-2|TRBD1
TGTGCCAGCTCACCCAGAGGGACAGAGCTTCCTAACTATGGCTACACCTTC
CASSPRGTELPNYGYTF
>TRBV2|.|TRBJ1-2|.
TGTGCCAGCAATCAGGAACCAAGAAGTTGCACCTTC
CASNQEPRSCTF
>TRBV6-1|.|TRBJ1-5|.
TGTGCCAGCAGTGAAGCAGGACAAAGCAATCAGCCCCAGCATTTT
CASSEAGQSNQPQHF
>TRBV7-2|.|TRBJ2-5|.
TGTGCCAGCAGCTTAGAGGCCCGACCTCCGATGACCCAGTACTTC
CASSLEARPPMTQYF
>TRBV19|.|TRBJ2-1|.
TGTGCCAGTAGCGGGAGTACCCTACTTTACAATGAGCAGTTCTTC
CASSGSTLLYNEQFF
>TRBV7-8|.|TRBJ1-6|.
TGTGCCAGCTCCCTCACAGGGAATTCACCCCTCCACTTT
CASSLTGNSPLHF
>TRBV5-1|.|TRBJ1-4|.
TGCGCCAGCAGCTTGAACCTTGAAAAACTGTTTTTT
CASSLNLEKLFF
>TRBV7-2|.|TRBJ1-6|.
TGTGCCAGCAGCTTAGTTTCGCAGGGAATTTCACCCCTCCACTTT
CASSLVSQGISPLHF
>TRBV25-1|.|TRBJ1-2|.
TGTGCCAGCAGTGAAGGAGTCCATGGCTACACCTTC
CASSEGVHGYTF
>TRBV6-1|.|TRBJ2-5|TRBD2
TGTGCCAGCAGTGTCAGACTAGCGGGGGGCCCTGTACAAGAGACCCAGTACTTC
CASSVRLAGGPVQETQYF
>TRBV5-6|.|TRBJ1-2|.
TGTGCCAGCAGCTTACGAAGACGGGAAGGCTACACCTTC
CASSLRRREGYTF
>TRBV6-5|.|TRBJ1-3|.
TGTGCCAGCAGTTACTCTGAAGCTCCCTCTGGAAACACCATATATTTT
CASSYSEAPSGNTIYF
>TRBV4-1|.|TRBJ2-3|.
TGCGCCAGCAGCCAAGTGGCCCCAGGTACGCAGTATTTT
CASSQVAPGTQYF
>TRBV5-1|.|TRBJ1-3|TRBD1
TGCGCCAGCAGCTTGGTGACAGGGGGAGAAAACACCATATATTTT
CASSLVTGGENTIYF
>TRBV9|few|TRBJ1-3|.
TGTGCCAGCAGCGCGGCCCCGAGCTCTGGAAACACCATATATTTT
CASSAAPSSGNTIYF
>TRBV6-5|.|TRBJ1-1|.
TGTGCCAGCAGTTTGAAGTCGGAGGGGGTAAGAGCTTTCTTT
CASSLKSEGVRAFF
>TRBV27|.|TRBJ1-2|.
TGTGCCAGCAGTTTATCGCGGGGGAGCTATGGCTACACCTTC
CASSLSRGSYGYTF
>TRBV21-1|once|TRBJ1-6|.
TGTGCCAGCAGCAATCTGGCCCTTTCGGCCCTCCACTTT
CASSNLALSALHF
>TRBV11-2|once|TRBJ2-3|TRBD2
TGTGCCAGCAGCTTAGGAAGCGGGGCAGATACGCAGTATTTT
CASSLGSGADTQYF
>TRBV25-1|.|TRBJ2-3|.
TGTGCCAGCAGTGAATTAGGCGGGTCTAGCACAGATACGCAGTATTTT
CASSELGGSSTDTQYF